This T cell receptor beta chain was identified in a study of vaccination effects on CD4 cells after COVID-19. Study-level background: Expansion with viral peptide pools was applied to antigen-specific CD4+ T cells by the ViraFEST assay prior to sequencing. Post-vaccine specimens were collected at a median of 72 days following the second dose. A few million PBMC per well received around 9.3 IU/ml IL-2 and around 11 ug/ml peptides in culture. General study findings and limits: Late in the post-vaccination period, infection-induced and vaccine-induced clones underwent marked clonal contraction.

CDR1 is GTSNPN, CDR2 SVGIG, per germline (reference sequence). The CDR3 loop spans 13 amino acids. Deletions cut 3 bases from V and 4 bases from J, with 10 bases between. As concerns this clone: Its antigen is as yet unknown.

The culture ran for 10 days, and then CD4+ T cells were isolated. Vaccine administered to participants consisted of two doses of either BNT162b2 or mRNA-1273. Assay: immunoSEQ multiplex PCR; the TCRdb copy retains only in-frame clones and omits some. The sample carries roughly 45,000 clones, roughly 72% recorded once. The clonotype was recovered from a human donor who received a COVID-19 vaccine. This specimen was CD4+ T cells from PBMCs cultured without peptide, taken after COVID-19 vaccination. The chain recombines TRBV30 with TRBJ1-5; no clear D. CDR3 bases: TGTGCCTGGAGCGGCGACGGGAATCAGCCCCAGCATTTT. Amino acids: CAWSGDGNQPQHF.